One T cell receptor beta chain is described in this entry. The data were obtained in a study of blood T cell repertoires in COVID-19. Study context: The United States, Italy and Spain supplied acute and convalescent COVID-19 samples.

The method was immunoSEQ multiplex PCR; TCRdb's version includes in-frame clones alone and lacks a portion of them. The sample has about 160,000 clones; around 90% are singletons. The ends lost 6 bases at V and 7 bases at J; junction bases unmatched: 12. The CDR3 covers 14 residues. Germline lookup yields CDR1 MNHEY and CDR2 SVGAGI. Sequenced input: peripheral blood. This sequence joins TRBV6-5 and TRBJ2-7; 7 nucleotides align to TRBD1. The receptor comes from a young man with acute or convalescent COVID-19. DNA for the CDR3: TGTGCCAGCAGGTCCGAGACAGGGTCCGGAGAGCAGTACTTC. It translates to CASRSETGSGEQYF.